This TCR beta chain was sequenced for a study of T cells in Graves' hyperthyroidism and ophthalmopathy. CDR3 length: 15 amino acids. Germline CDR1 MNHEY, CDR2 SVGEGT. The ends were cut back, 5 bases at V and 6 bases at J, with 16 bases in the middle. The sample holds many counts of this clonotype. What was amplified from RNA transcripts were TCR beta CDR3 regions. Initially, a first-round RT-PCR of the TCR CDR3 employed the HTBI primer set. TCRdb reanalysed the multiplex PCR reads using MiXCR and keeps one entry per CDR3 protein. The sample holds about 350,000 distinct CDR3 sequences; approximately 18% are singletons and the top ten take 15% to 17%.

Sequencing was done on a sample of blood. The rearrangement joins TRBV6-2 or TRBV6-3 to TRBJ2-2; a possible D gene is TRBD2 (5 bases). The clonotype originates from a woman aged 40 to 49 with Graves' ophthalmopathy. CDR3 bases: TGTGCCAGCAGTCCATCCGGGATTCGGGCCGGGGAGCTGTTTTTT. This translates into CASSPSGIRAGELFF.